These 23 T cell receptor beta chains came from one sample sequenced in a study of regulatory dendritic cells for organ transplantation. Clones were read by immunoSEQ multiplex PCR, and TCRdb kept only the in-frame ones, dropping some. The sample records some 35,000 clones, around nine tenths being singletons. The sequenced sample was naive CD8+ T cells from blood. Sample subset: CD45RA+ naive T cells. These receptors all stem from a human donor in good health.

The V gene is TRBV19, the J gene TRBJ1-1; TRBD1 agrees at 12 bases. Germline V gene lookup returns CDR1 LNHDA and CDR2 SQIVND (reference sequence). This CDR3 spans 18 amino acids. V trimming: 5 bases; J trimming: 2 bases; junction bases outside the gene matches: 12. Here the CDR3 DNA reads TGTGCCAGTAGTCAACTATCTTGGGACAGGGGGCTAAACACTGAAGCTTTCTTT. Translated, it gives CASSQLSWDRGLNTEAFF.

The chain employs TRBV7-4 and TRBJ1-4; a possible D gene is TRBD1 (5 bases). From germline, CDR1 is SGHVT and CDR2 SQSDAQ. CDR3 length: 18 residues. Trimming removed 1 base from V and 0 bases from J, with 15 bases in between. CDR3 region: CASSLDRRVGTTNEKLFF. The CDR3, as DNA: TGTGCCAGCAGCTTAGACAGGAGGGTAGGGACAACTAATGAAAAACTGTTTTTT. The whole variable domain, filled in from reference TRBV7-4 and TRBJ1-4, reads GAGVSQSPRYKVAKRGRDVALRCDSISGHVTLYWYRQTLGQGSEVLTYSQSDAQRDKSGRPSGRFSAERPERSVSTLKIQRTEQGDSAVYLCASSLDRRVGTTNEKLFFGSGTQLSVL.

V usage is TRBV28 and J usage is TRBJ2-7, with 10 bases matching TRBD1. The trim removed 5 bases at V and 3 bases at J, leaving 7 bases unmatched. CDR1 MDHEN and CDR2 SYDVKM come from the germline V gene. This CDR3 contains 15 residues. The CDR3 DNA is TGTGCCAGCAGTACCGTCCGGGACAGGGGCTACGAGCAGTACTTC. As protein: CASSTVRDRGYEQYF.

The V gene is TRBV4-2, the J gene TRBJ2-5, with TRBD2 identical over 9 bases. With the DNA end fitting TRBJ2-7 better, the J assignment may be wrong. CDR1 is LGHNA and CDR2 is YNFKEQ in the germline V gene. The CDR3 loop spans 15 amino acids. The CDR3 loop is CASSQELAGAIEQYF. CDR3 nucleotide sequence: TGTGCCAGCAGCCAAGAATTAGCGGGAGCAATCGAGCAGTACTTC.

V gene TRBV7-9 combines with J gene TRBJ1-1; D ambiguous. CDR1 and CDR2 (germline): SEHNR, FQNEAQ (reference sequence). This CDR3 is built from 12 residues. The V end lost 3 bases, the J end lost 3 bases, and 5 bases lay between the germline ends. CDR3 DNA: TGTGCCAGCAGCTTTGAGCACACTGAAGCTTTCTTT. Translation: CASSFEHTEAFF.

The rearrangement uses TRBV9 and TRBJ1-1, with D maybe TRBD1 (5 bases). The CDR3 runs to 14 residues. Per the germline V gene, CDR1 is SGDLS and CDR2 is YYNGEE. The germline V and J ends were trimmed by 3 bases and 3 bases, with 12 bases remaining between them. The CDR3 here is CASSAQGDDTEAFF. CDR3 in DNA: TGTGCCAGCAGCGCGCAAGGGGACGACACTGAAGCTTTCTTT.

V is TRBV9 and J is TRBJ1-2; no clear D. This CDR3 spans 15 amino acids. V gave up 2 bases and J gave up 2 bases, with 13 bases separating them. Per the germline V gene, CDR1 is SGDLS and CDR2 is YYNGEE. The CDR3 protein is CASSVSLSGNYGYTF. The CDR3, as DNA: TGTGCCAGCAGCGTTTCCCTCAGCGGGAACTATGGCTACACCTTC.

The table lists this clone with a few counts. V and J are TRBV7-9 and TRBJ1-1, with 8 bases lining up with TRBD1. With V trimmed by 6 bases and J by 1 base, 4 bases remained unmatched. Germline CDR1 reads SEHNR; CDR2 reads FQNEAQ (reference sequence). This CDR3 contains 14 residues. CDR3 in DNA: TGTGCCAGCAGACAGGGGACAGGGAACACTGAAGCTTTCTTT. Protein: CASRQGTGNTEAFF.

V gene TRBV21-1 combines with J gene TRBJ1-2; the table's D call of TRBD1 was not tested on the DNA. TRBV21-1 is a listed pseudogene. CDR3 length: 16 residues. Written as DNA, the CDR3 is TGTGCCAGCGGTGTATTCAGGCCAAGAGCTAACTATGGCTACACCTTC. This codes for CASGVFRPRANYGYTF.

J is TRBJ2-7 and V is TRBV5-3, with TRBD1 matching over 8 bases. TRBV5-3 is recorded as an ORF, its role being uncertain. The CDR3 is 12 amino acids. V was clipped by 1 base and J by 6 bases; unmatched bases: 0. The CDR3 spells CARSLTGGEQYF. The CDR3 region has the DNA TGTGCCAGAAGCTTGACAGGGGGCGAGCAGTACTTC.

The chain uses TRBV7-8 and TRBJ2-7; maybe TRBD1 (6 bases). This CDR3 spans 15 amino acids. V lost 1 base to trimming and J lost 3 bases, with 13 bases between them. The germline V gene has CDR1 SGHVS and CDR2 FQNEAQ. CDR3 in amino acids: CASSLEGGSIYEQYF. The CDR3 DNA sequence: TGTGCCAGCAGCTTAGAAGGGGGTTCCATCTACGAGCAGTACTTC. Combining the CDR3 with reference TRBV7-8 and TRBJ2-7 gives the whole variable domain GAGVSQSPRYKVAKRGQDVALRCDPISGHVSLFWYQQALGQGPEFLTYFQNEAQLDKSGLPSDRFFAERPEGSVSTLKIQRTQQEDSAVYLCASSLEGGSIYEQYFGPGTRLTVT.

The chain links TRBV27 to TRBJ1-5, with D possibly matching TRBD1 (5 bases). Trimming removed 2 bases from V and 16 bases from J, with 18 bases in between. Germline V lookup: CDR1 MNHEY, CDR2 SMNVEV (reference sequence). CDR3 length equals 13 residues. The CDR3, as DNA: TGTGCCAGCAGTTTAGGGGGTCAGCGGTTCTTACATTTT. Amino acids: CASSLGGQRFLHF.

The chain recombines TRBV5-6 with TRBJ2-3; 13 bases map to TRBD2. CDR3 length: 16 residues. J was trimmed by 11 bases and V by 0 bases; bases with no gene match: 9. Germline V lookup: CDR1 SGHDT, CDR2 YYEEEE. The CDR3 nucleotides read TGTGCCAGCAGCTTGGAACTAGCGGGGGGGAACGGGTTGCAGTATTTT. Protein product: CASSLELAGGNGLQYF.

V is TRBV19 and J is TRBJ2-7, with D possibly TRBD1 on 6 matching bases. This CDR3 has 14 amino acids. Per the germline V gene, CDR1 is LNHDA and CDR2 is SQIVND (reference sequence). Trimming took 3 bases from V and 2 from J, leaving 11 bases between them. The CDR3 DNA is TGTGCCAGTAGTATTTGGGGACACCCCTACGAGCAGTACTTC. Protein sequence: CASSIWGHPYEQYF.

Regarding this clone: Other nucleotide sequences in the sample specify the same CDR3. The chain couples TRBV9 to TRBJ1-3; D remains ambiguous. This CDR3 is 11 amino acids long. Between the trimmed V and J ends, which lost 5 bases and 4 bases, there was a span of 4 bases. Germline V CDR1 and CDR2: SGDLS, YYNGEE. CDR3 loop: CASRRGNTIYF. The CDR3 coding sequence is TGTGCCAGCAGGAGGGGAAACACCATATATTTT.

CDR3 residues: CASSYGVQQPQHF. The CDR3 DNA reads TGTGCCAGCAGTTATGGGGTACAACAGCCCCAGCATTTT. This sequence joins TRBV6-5 and TRBJ1-5; D is unclear. Germline loops: CDR1 MNHEY, CDR2 SVGAGI. V was pared by 3 bases and J by 7 bases, with 10 bases between. The CDR3 loop spans 13 amino acids.

The V and J genes are TRBV6-1 and TRBJ1-5; a weak D match, TRBD1 (5 bases). Trimming shortened V by 1 base and J by 6 bases, and 13 bases separated the two germline ends. Germline V gene sequence: CDR1 MNHNS, CDR2 SASEGT. The CDR3 covers 15 residues. CDR3 nucleotide sequence: TGTGCCAGCAGTGAAGGAGGGGACTGGGGTCAGCCCCAGCATTTT. Translating gives CASSEGGDWGQPQHF.

The chain is built from TRBV4-3 and TRBJ1-2; D remains unclear. With 1 base removed from V and 7 bases from J, the gap between germline ends came to 13 bases. Germline CDR1 reads LGHNA; CDR2 reads YSLEER. CDR3 length: 14 amino acids. The CDR3 coding sequence is TGCGCCAGCAGCCAAGCTATATCCGGAGGTGGCTACACCTTC. Translating gives CASSQAISGGGYTF.

The V call is TRBV6-5, the J call TRBJ2-7; D may be TRBD1 (5 bases). The end of the DNA is better explained by TRBJ2-5, so the J call may be wrong. CDR1 is MNHEY and CDR2 is SVGAGI in the germline V gene. CDR3 length: 11 amino acids. The chain's CDR3 is CASKAGLTQYF. CDR3 DNA: TGTGCCAGCAAAGCAGGGTTGACCCAGTACTTC.

The gene calls are TRBV15 and TRBJ1-6; possibly TRBD1 for D (5 bases). From germline, CDR1 is LNHNV and CDR2 YYDKDF (reference sequence). Trimming left V 1 base short and J 3 bases short, with 13 bases between. The CDR3 is 17 residues long. The CDR3 region is CATSRAGGVYYNSPLHF. In DNA, the CDR3 is TGTGCCACCAGCAGAGCAGGAGGGGTTTACTATAATTCACCCCTCCACTTT.

This chain uses TRBV19 with TRBJ1-6; TRBD1 is a possible D gene (6 bases). The CDR3 extends over 15 amino acids. V was clipped by 5 bases and J by 7 bases, with 15 bases between them. Germline loops: CDR1 LNHDA, CDR2 SQIVND (reference sequence). The CDR3, as DNA: TGTGCCAGTAGTCCGCCAAGGACAGACAATTCACCCCTCCACTTT. Its translation: CASSPPRTDNSPLHF. Looking up the rest from reference TRBV19 and TRBJ1-6 gives the full variable domain: DGGITQSPKYLFRKEGQNVTLSCEQNLNHDAMYWYRQDPGQGLRLIYYSQIVNDFQKGDIAEGYSVSREKKESFPLTVTSAQKNPTAFYLCASSPPRTDNSPLHFGNGTRLTVT.

The genes are TRBV7-6 and TRBJ2-3, with TRBD1 matching 8 bases. Germline-derived CDR1 and CDR2 are SGHVS and FNYEAQ. The J segment lost 4 bases and the V segment lost 4 bases, leaving 13 bases of the junction unmatched. The CDR3 contains 17 residues. The CDR3 loop is CASSSFTTGEYPDTQYF. The CDR3 nucleotides read TGTGCCAGCAGCTCATTTACGACAGGGGAGTATCCAGATACGCAGTATTTT.

V usage is TRBV4-3 and J usage is TRBJ1-1, with D uncertain. Germline V lookup: CDR1 LGHNA, CDR2 YSLEER. The CDR3 has 14 amino acids. V was trimmed by 0 bases and J by 5 bases, leaving 10 bases between them. The CDR3, as DNA: TGCGCCAGCAGCCAAGATTTAGGAGTAACTGAAGCTTTCTTT. This sequence encodes CASSQDLGVTEAFF.